This T cell receptor beta chain derives from a study of control samples from healthy donors and cancer patients. The method was immunoSEQ multiplex PCR; TCRdb's version includes in-frame clones alone and lacks a portion of them. The sample lists 110,000 to 150,000 clones, about 89% occurring once. In its sample, this clone was seen a few times. Other DNA sequences in the sample encode the same CDR3. The sequence derives from a man in his thirties or forties in good health. What was sequenced was blood.

CDR3: CASSFVGSGANVLTF. The CDR3 DNA reads as TGTGCCAGCAGCTTTGTTGGGTCTGGGGCCAACGTCCTGACTTTC. J is TRBJ2-6 and V is TRBV5-5, with D hard to call. This CDR3 has 15 amino acids. The germline gives CDR1 SGHKS, CDR2 YYEKEE (reference sequence). Trimming left V 2 bases short and J 1 base short, with 7 bases between.